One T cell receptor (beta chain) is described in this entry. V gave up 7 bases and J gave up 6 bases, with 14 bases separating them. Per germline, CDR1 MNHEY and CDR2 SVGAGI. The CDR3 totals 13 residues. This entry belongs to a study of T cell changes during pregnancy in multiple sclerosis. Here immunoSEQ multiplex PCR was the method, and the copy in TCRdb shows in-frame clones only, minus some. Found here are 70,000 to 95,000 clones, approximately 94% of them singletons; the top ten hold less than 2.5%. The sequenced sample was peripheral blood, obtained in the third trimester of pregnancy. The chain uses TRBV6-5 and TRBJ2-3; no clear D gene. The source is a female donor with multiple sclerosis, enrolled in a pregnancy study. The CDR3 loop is CASINTRGDTQYF. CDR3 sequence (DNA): TGTGCCAGCATCAACACGCGCGGTGATACGCAGTATTTT.